What follows describes a single T cell receptor (beta chain). Its antigen has not been determined. Base qualities are missing; no much larger clone stands one base away. Library preparation was by the immunoSEQ multiplex PCR assay. What TCRdb holds here is the immuneACCESS table cut down to in-frame rearrangements. Part of the clones is not present; checked against another copy, under half of the missing clones reflect an unresolved V gene, and the others are unexplained. This sample is represented by about 55,000 clones; nearly 70% of them were singletons. The ten biggest clones cover under 5.5% of the sample. Looking up the germline V gene yields CDR1 MGHRA and CDR2 YSYEKL. Spanning cysteine to phenylalanine, the CDR3 consists of 12 amino acids. Only the CDR3 DNA is retained, 36 bases long and in frame from the first base. At the junction V is shortened by 6 bases and J by 4 bases, with 6 bases in between.

The donors were people with melanoma. The record originates from a study of CD4+ T cells in melanoma (dated 2022 in TCRdb). Turning to the overall study: The study investigated neoantigen-specific CD4+ T cells in human melanoma. Paper-wide results and their limitations: Diverse differentiation states were reported to be shown by neoantigen-specific CD4+ T cells in melanoma. The report described a correlation between neoantigen-specific CD4+ T cells and the function of CD8+ T cells, macrophages and B cells.

The chain employs TRBV4-1 and TRBJ2-2, with the D gene not confidently named. Sequencing was carried out using tumor tissue. The origin of this receptor is a human donor with melanoma. The CDR3 corresponds to CASRALTGELFF. The nucleotide sequence is TGCGCCAGCAGGGCCCTCACCGGGGAGCTGTTTTTT.